This T cell receptor beta chain stems from a study of early T cells in non-severe SARS-CoV-2 infection (TCRdb year 2021). Study-level background: TCR sequencing used bulk RNA from unsorted whole blood, so alpha and beta chains could not be paired.

The CDR3 spans 19 residues, from the cysteine through the phenylalanine. Only CDR3 DNA remains: 57 bases, in frame from the first base. Clipping removes 2 bases from V and 1 base from J, with 13 as the unmatched junction base count. In the germline V gene (reference sequence), CDR1 corresponds to SEHNR and CDR2 to FQNEAQ. This clonotype was observed at least ten times. The clone's antigen remains unknown. No much larger clone is present one base from it, and per-base qualities are unavailable. The paper as a whole reports these results and caveats: VDJdb matching was skewed toward anti-spike CD8 responses and likely underestimated virus-specific expansions, missing private and CD4 specificities.

The library was obtained by 5' RACE. Sequencing was performed on a NextSeq 500. Unique molecular identifiers were attached to individual cDNA molecules in the TCR library protocol so that sequencing error and PCR bias could be corrected. Both TCR alpha and beta chains were sequenced, and tight co-correlation was observed between alpha and beta sequence abundances in each sample. Turning to the authors' computational methods: Decombinator V4 was used to perform V gene, J gene and CDR3 annotation of TCR sequences. Expanded TCRs were defined as changing significantly between any two time points under a Poisson model with p below 0.0001. TCR abundances were normalised to the total number of TCRs sequenced per sample and expressed as counts per million. TRAV1-2 paired with TRAJ12, TRAJ20 or TRAJ33 defined MAIT TCRs, while TRAV10 paired with TRAJ18 defined iNKT TCRs. VDJdb, accessed on 1 November 2021, was searched for TCRs annotated for CMV, EBV and SARS-CoV-2, and TCRs annotated for more than one antigen were excluded. TCRdb trimmed public reads at Q25 via fastp, called clones via MiXCR and kept in-frame beta chains. Rows merge per CDR3 protein into single entries with the most common DNA and genes. The V and J calls here are based on TCRdb, not the publication. The sample yields roughly 40,000 distinct CDR3 sequences; 6% to 6.5% were counted once. Roughly 12% of the sample is held by the ten biggest clonotypes.

This was a case-control study nested in a cohort of healthcare workers in London, UK, who had nasopharyngeal swab PCR tests and blood samples taken every week. Healthcare workers were recruited during the week of the UK lockdown, between 23 and 31 March 2020, and followed weekly for up to about 15 weeks. The sample taken for sequencing was whole blood. This sequence uses TRBV7-9 and TRBJ2-3; TRBD2 matches 9 bases in the middle. This receptor was taken from an adult who was a healthcare worker with PCR-confirmed SARS-CoV-2 infection or an uninfected control (not recorded which). CDR3 sequence: CASSLNWLAGTSGTDTQYF. The DNA sequence follows: TGTGCCAGCAGCTTAAATTGGCTAGCGGGGACGTCGGGCACAGATACGCAGTATTTT.